A selection of T cell receptor beta chains follows, all from one sample in a study of T cells in Graves' hyperthyroidism and ophthalmopathy. TCRdb recomputed calls from the multiplex PCR reads with MiXCR, one row per CDR3 protein. This table has fewer than 700,000 distinct CDR3 sequences, 15% to 20% appearing once. The sample taken for sequencing was blood. The origin of the receptors is a woman in her 30s with Graves' hyperthyroidism. CDR3s include the opening cysteine and the closing phenylalanine or tryptophan. D genes are given only for firm matches. Rows may omit the clone size; those that give it use once, few, many or a size class.

V gene: TRBV15; CDR3 length: 15; J gene: TRBJ1-5; clone size: few; D gene: -; CDR3 protein: CATTQEAVSNQPQHF; CDR3 DNA: TGTGCCACCACCCAAGAGGCAGTAAGCAATCAGCCCCAGCATTTT
V gene: TRBV9; CDR3 length: 15; J gene: TRBJ2-3; clone size: few; D gene: -; CDR3 protein: CASSVGGGRTDTQYF; CDR3 DNA: TGTGCCAGCAGCGTAGGGGGGGGGCGCACAGATACGCAGTATTTT
V gene: TRBV20-1; CDR3 length: 15; J gene: TRBJ1-2; clone size: many; D gene: TRBD1; CDR3 protein: CSARQTGQGNYGYTF; CDR3 DNA: TGCAGTGCTAGACAAACGGGACAGGGTAACTATGGCTACACCTTC
V gene: TRBV19; CDR3 length: 14; J gene: TRBJ2-3; clone size: few; D gene: -; CDR3 protein: CASSIGRITDTQYF; CDR3 DNA: TGTGCCAGTAGTATCGGCAGGATCACAGATACGCAGTATTTT
V gene: TRBV7-9; CDR3 length: 14; J gene: TRBJ1-1; clone size: -; D gene: -; CDR3 protein: CASSTSGNAVEAFF; CDR3 DNA: TGTGCCAGCAGCACTTCAGGGAACGCCGTTGAAGCTTTCTTT
V gene: TRBV5-6; CDR3 length: 14; J gene: TRBJ2-7; clone size: few; D gene: -; CDR3 protein: CASSYGTSDYEQYF; CDR3 DNA: TGTGCCAGCAGCTACGGGACATCTGACTACGAGCAGTACTTC
V gene: TRBV7-9; CDR3 length: 16; J gene: TRBJ2-1; clone size: many; D gene: -; CDR3 protein: CASRAAAPVGKSEQFF; CDR3 DNA: TGTGCCAGCAGGGCCGCCGCGCCAGTCGGGAAGAGTGAGCAGTTCTTC
V gene: TRBV7-2; CDR3 length: 15; J gene: TRBJ1-5; clone size: few; D gene: -; CDR3 protein: CASSNIPGGNQPQHF; CDR3 DNA: TGTGCCAGCAGCAATATTCCGGGAGGGAATCAGCCCCAGCATTTT
V gene: TRBV28; CDR3 length: 14; J gene: TRBJ1-2; clone size: many; D gene: -; CDR3 protein: CASSPPQGLGGYTF; CDR3 DNA: TGTGCCAGCAGTCCCCCCCAGGGATTAGGTGGCTACACCTTC
V gene: TRBV5-6; CDR3 length: 12; J gene: TRBJ2-4; clone size: -; D gene: -; CDR3 protein: CASSGRGNIQYF; CDR3 DNA: TGTGCCAGCAGCGGCCGGGGAAACATTCAGTACTTC
V gene: TRBV11-2; CDR3 length: 14; J gene: TRBJ2-7; clone size: few; D gene: TRBD2; CDR3 protein: CASSLNSGSYEQYF; CDR3 DNA: TGTGCCAGCAGCTTAAATAGCGGGAGCTACGAGCAGTACTTC
V gene: TRBV28; CDR3 length: 15; J gene: TRBJ1-4; clone size: many; D gene: -; CDR3 protein: CASSFLANTNEKLFF; CDR3 DNA: TGTGCCAGCAGTTTCCTCGCTAACACTAATGAAAAACTGTTTTTT
V gene: TRBV6-2/TRBV6-3; CDR3 length: 17; J gene: TRBJ1-5; clone size: many; D gene: TRBD1; CDR3 protein: CASSYTLGTASNQPQHF; CDR3 DNA: TGTGCCAGCAGTTACACCCTGGGGACAGCCAGCAATCAGCCCCAGCATTTT
V gene: TRBV7-8; CDR3 length: 15; J gene: TRBJ2-7; clone size: many; D gene: TRBD2; CDR3 protein: CASSLEGLGPGEQYF; CDR3 DNA: TGTGCCAGCAGCTTAGAGGGACTAGGGCCAGGCGAGCAGTACTTC
V gene: TRBV5-1; CDR3 length: 14; J gene: TRBJ2-7; clone size: -; D gene: -; CDR3 protein: CASSLYPGSYEQYF; CDR3 DNA: TGCGCCAGCAGCTTGTACCCAGGCTCCTACGAGCAGTACTTC
V gene: TRBV3-1; CDR3 length: 16; J gene: TRBJ2-1; clone size: few; D gene: -; CDR3 protein: CASSLSFGFSYNEQFF; CDR3 DNA: TGTGCCAGCAGCCTCTCCTTCGGCTTCTCCTACAATGAGCAGTTCTTC
V gene: TRBV15; CDR3 length: 16; J gene: TRBJ2-6; clone size: few; D gene: -; CDR3 protein: CATSGVVYSGANVLTF; CDR3 DNA: TGTGCCACCTCCGGGGTAGTTTACTCTGGGGCCAACGTCCTGACTTTC
V gene: TRBV5-6; CDR3 length: 16; J gene: TRBJ2-7; clone size: -; D gene: TRBD2; CDR3 protein: CASSFSLAGASYEQYF; CDR3 DNA: TGTGCCAGCAGCTTTTCACTAGCGGGGGCCTCCTACGAGCAGTACTTC
V gene: TRBV6-1; CDR3 length: 17; J gene: TRBJ1-6; clone size: -; D gene: -; CDR3 protein: CASSDPSVGRDNSPLHF; CDR3 DNA: TGTGCCAGCAGTGATCCTTCGGTCGGCAGAGATAATTCACCCCTCCACTTT
V gene: TRBV11-2; CDR3 length: 14; J gene: TRBJ1-4; clone size: many; D gene: -; CDR3 protein: CASSKWATNEKLFF; CDR3 DNA: TGTGCCAGCAGCAAATGGGCAACTAATGAAAAACTGTTTTTT
V gene: TRBV27; CDR3 length: 15; J gene: TRBJ1-5; clone size: many; D gene: -; CDR3 protein: CASSFLPASNQPQHF; CDR3 DNA: TGTGCCAGCAGTTTTTTGCCAGCTAGCAATCAGCCCCAGCATTTT
V gene: TRBV2; CDR3 length: 11; J gene: TRBJ2-3; clone size: few; D gene: -; CDR3 protein: CASTKADTQYF; CDR3 DNA: TGTGCCAGCACCAAGGCTGATACGCAGTATTTT